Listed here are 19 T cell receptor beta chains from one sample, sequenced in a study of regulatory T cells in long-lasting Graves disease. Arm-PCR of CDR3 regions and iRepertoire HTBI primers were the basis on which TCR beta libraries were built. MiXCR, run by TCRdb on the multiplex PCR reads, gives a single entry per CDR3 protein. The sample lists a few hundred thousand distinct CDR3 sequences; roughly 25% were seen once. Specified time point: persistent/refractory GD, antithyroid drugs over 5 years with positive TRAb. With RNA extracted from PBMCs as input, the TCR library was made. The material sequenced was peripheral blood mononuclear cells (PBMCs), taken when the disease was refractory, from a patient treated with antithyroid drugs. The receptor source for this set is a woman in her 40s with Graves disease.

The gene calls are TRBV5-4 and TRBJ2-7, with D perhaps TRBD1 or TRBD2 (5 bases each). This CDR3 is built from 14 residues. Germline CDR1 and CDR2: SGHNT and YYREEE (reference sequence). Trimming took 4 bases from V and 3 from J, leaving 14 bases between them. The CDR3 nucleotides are TGTGCCAGCAGCCCGACGGGACGGTACTACGAGCAGTACTTC. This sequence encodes CASSPTGRYYEQYF.

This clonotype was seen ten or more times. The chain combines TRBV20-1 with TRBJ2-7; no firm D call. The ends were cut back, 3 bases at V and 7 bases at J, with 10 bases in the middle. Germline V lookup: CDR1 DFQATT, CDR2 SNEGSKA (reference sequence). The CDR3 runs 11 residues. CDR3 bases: TGCAGTGCTAGGGATAATGTGGAGCAGTACTTC. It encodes CSARDNVEQYF.

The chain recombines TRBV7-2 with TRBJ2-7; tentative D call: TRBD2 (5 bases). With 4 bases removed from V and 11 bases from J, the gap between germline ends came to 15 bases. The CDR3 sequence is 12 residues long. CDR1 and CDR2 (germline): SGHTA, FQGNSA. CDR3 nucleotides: TGTGCCAGCAGCTCCACCGGGATTAGCAAGTACTTC. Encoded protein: CASSSTGISKYF.

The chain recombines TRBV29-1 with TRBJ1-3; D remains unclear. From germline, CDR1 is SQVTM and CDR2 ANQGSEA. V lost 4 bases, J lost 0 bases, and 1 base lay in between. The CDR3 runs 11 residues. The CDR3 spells CSVVSGNTIYF. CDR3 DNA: TGCAGCGTTGTCTCTGGAAACACCATATATTTT. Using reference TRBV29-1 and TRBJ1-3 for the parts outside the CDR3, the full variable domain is SAVISQKPSRDICQRGTSLTIQCQVDSQVTMMFWYRQQPGQSLTLIATANQGSEATYESGFVIDKFPISRPNLTFSTLTVSNMSPEDSSIYLCSVVSGNTIYFGEGSWLTVV.

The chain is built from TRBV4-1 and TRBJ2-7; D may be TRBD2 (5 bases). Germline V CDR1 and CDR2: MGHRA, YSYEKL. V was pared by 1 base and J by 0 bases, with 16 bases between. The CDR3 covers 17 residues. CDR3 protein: CASSQVPSGLLSYEQYF. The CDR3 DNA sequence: TGCGCCAGCAGCCAAGTACCATCCGGACTCCTCTCCTACGAGCAGTACTTC.

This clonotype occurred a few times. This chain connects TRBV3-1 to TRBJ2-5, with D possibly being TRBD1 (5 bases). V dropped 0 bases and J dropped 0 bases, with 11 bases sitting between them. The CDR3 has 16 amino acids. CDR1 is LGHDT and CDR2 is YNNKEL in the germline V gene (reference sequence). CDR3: CASSQDRGWYQETQYF. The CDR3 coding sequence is TGTGCCAGCAGCCAAGATAGGGGTTGGTACCAAGAGACCCAGTACTTC.

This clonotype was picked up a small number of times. This CDR3 reads CSVEALGEQYF. The CDR3, as DNA: TGCAGCGTTGAAGCCCTGGGGGAGCAGTACTTC. The chain carries TRBV29-1 and TRBJ2-7; D gene unclear. This CDR3 has 11 amino acids. V gave up 1 base and J gave up 7 bases, with 8 bases separating them. Germline values: CDR1 SQVTM, CDR2 ANQGSEA.

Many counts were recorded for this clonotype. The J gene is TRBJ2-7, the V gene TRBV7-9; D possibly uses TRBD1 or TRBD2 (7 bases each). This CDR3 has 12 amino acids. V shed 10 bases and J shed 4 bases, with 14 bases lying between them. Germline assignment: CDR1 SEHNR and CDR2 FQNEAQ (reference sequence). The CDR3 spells CATRGGGYEQYF. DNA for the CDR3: TGTGCCACCAGGGGGGGGGGTTACGAGCAGTACTTC. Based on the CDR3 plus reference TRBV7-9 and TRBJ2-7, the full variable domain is DTGVSQNPRHKITKRGQNVTFRCDPISEHNRLYWYRQTLGQGPEFLTYFQNEAQLEKSRLLSDRFSAERPKGSFSTLEIQRTEQGDSAMYLCATRGGGYEQYFGPGTRLTVT.

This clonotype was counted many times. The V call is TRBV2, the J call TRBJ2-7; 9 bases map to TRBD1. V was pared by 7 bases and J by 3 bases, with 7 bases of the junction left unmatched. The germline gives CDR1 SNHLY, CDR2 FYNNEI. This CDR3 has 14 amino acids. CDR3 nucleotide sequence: TGTGCCAGCACCACCGGGACAGGGATCTACGAGCAGTACTTC. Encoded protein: CASTTGTGIYEQYF.

In DNA, the CDR3 is TGCAGTGCTTCGACTCATGGTGTGGGAAACACTGAAGCTTTCTTT. It yields the protein CSASTHGVGNTEAFF. V is TRBV20-1 and J is TRBJ1-1; no definite D call. V lost 5 bases and J lost 2, with 18 bases in between. The CDR3 length is 15 residues. Germline V gene data show CDR1 as DFQATT and CDR2 as SNEGSKA (reference sequence).

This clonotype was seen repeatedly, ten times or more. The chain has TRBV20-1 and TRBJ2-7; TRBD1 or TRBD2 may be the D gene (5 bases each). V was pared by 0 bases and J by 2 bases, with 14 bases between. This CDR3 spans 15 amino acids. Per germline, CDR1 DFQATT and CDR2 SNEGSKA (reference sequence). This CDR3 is CSARDRGERAYEQYF. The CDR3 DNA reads TGCAGTGCTAGAGATCGAGGGGAGAGGGCCTACGAGCAGTACTTC.

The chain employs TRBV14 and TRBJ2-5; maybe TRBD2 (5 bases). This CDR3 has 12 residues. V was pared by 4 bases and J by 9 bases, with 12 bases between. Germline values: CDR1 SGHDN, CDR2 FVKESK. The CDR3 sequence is CASSLVWGAQYF. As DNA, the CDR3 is TGTGCCAGCAGCCTCGTTTGGGGAGCCCAGTACTTC.

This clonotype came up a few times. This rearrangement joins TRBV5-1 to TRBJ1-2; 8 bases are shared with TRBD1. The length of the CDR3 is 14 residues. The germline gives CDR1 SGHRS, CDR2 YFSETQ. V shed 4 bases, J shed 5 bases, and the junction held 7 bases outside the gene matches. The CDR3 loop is CASSTMTGDYGYTF. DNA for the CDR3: TGCGCCAGCAGCACCATGACAGGGGATTATGGCTACACCTTC.

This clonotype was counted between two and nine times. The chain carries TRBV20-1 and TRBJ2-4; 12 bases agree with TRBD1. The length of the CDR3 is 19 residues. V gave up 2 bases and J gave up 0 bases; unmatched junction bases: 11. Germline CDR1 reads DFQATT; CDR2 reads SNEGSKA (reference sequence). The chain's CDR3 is CSARKGQGALHLAKNIQYF. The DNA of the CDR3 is TGCAGTGCTAGAAAGGGACAGGGGGCCCTTCACCTAGCCAAAAACATTCAGTACTTC.

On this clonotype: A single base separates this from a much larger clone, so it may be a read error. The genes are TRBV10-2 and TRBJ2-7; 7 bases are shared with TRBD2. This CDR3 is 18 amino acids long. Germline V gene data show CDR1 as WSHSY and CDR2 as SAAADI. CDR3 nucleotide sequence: TGCGCCAACAGTGAGTCGACCCCGGTCGGGAGGATCGGTTACGAGCAGTACTTC. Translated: CANSESTPVGRIGYEQYF.

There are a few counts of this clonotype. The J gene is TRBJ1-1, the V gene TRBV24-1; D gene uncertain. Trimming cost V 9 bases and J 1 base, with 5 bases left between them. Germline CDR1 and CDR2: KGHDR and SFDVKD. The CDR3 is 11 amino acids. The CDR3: CATRTNTEAFF. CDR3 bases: TGTGCCACCCGTACGAACACTGAAGCTTTCTTT.

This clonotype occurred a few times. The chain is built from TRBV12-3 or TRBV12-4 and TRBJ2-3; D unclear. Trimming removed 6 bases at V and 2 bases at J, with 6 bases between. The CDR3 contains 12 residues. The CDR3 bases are TGTGCCAGCAGCGAAAACACAGATACGCAGTATTTT. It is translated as CASSENTDTQYF.

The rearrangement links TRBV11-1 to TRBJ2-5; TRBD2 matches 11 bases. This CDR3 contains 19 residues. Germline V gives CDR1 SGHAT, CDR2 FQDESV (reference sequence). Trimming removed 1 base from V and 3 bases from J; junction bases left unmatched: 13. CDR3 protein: CASSLDFLAGGPEEETQYF. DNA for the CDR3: TGTGCCAGCAGCTTAGATTTCTTAGCGGGAGGGCCGGAAGAAGAGACCCAGTACTTC.

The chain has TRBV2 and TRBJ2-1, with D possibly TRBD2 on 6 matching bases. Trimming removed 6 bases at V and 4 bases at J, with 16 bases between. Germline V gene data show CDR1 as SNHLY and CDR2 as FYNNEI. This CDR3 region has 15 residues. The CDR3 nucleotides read TGTGCCAGCAGATTAGCGGCTAACTTGTACAATGAGCAGTTCTTC. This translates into CASRLAANLYNEQFF.